A single T cell receptor (beta chain) is shown here with its context. The target antigen is unknown. CDR1 SGHRS and CDR2 YFSETQ come from the germline V gene. The CDR3 sequence is 14 residues long. V trimming: 4 bases; J trimming: 1 base; junction bases outside the gene matches: 2. 13 Jbeta primers and 60 Vbeta primers were used for the PCR. Measured with immunoSEQ multiplex PCR; TCRdb has only the in-frame clones, and not every one. The table records roughly 190,000 clones, approximately 80% of them present only once. Healthy people donating bone marrow made up the donors. The sample originates from a study of cytomegalovirus exposure and HLA in healthy donors. Study-level information: Inside one of the first data releases sat some 93 million unique TCRs taken from HLA-typed donors.

Findings of the study overall: It was assumed in the presence/absence analyses that sequencing depth was roughly uniform across donors. Cytomegalovirus-associated status was assigned to about 180 TCR beta chains.

The rearrangement joins TRBV5-1 to TRBJ1-3, with 7 positions matching TRBD1. The origin of this receptor is a woman aged 30 to 39 in good health and CMV-seronegative. Sequences were obtained from PBMCs. This CDR3 reads CASSQGESGNTIYF. The CDR3 DNA reads as TGCGCCAGCAGCCAGGGGGAGTCTGGAAACACCATATATTTT.